What follows are 24 T cell receptor beta chains derived from one specimen sequenced in a study of blood T cell repertoires in COVID-19. Sequencing was performed with immunoSEQ multiplex PCR; in TCRdb, only in-frame clones are kept and a portion is missing. The sample has some 500,000 clones; around 90% are singletons. Sequencing input: peripheral blood. Receptor source: a woman aged 45-65 years with COVID-19, enrolled during active disease.

The rearrangement links TRBV4-2 to TRBJ2-2; D gene uncertain. This CDR3 comprises 15 residues. Germline CDR1 is LGHNA and CDR2 is YNFKEQ. V lost 1 base to trimming and J lost 2 bases, with 8 bases between them. CDR3 protein: CASSQATVNTGELFF. The CDR3 bases are TGTGCCAGCAGCCAAGCGACTGTCAACACCGGGGAGCTGTTTTTT.

The gene calls are TRBV30 and TRBJ1-2; D is undetermined. This CDR3 spans 14 amino acids. Germline lookup yields CDR1 GTSNPN and CDR2 SVGIG (reference sequence). Trimming removed 4 bases from V and 2 bases from J, with 14 bases in between. CDR3 coding DNA: TGTGCCTGGATCACTAGAAATACAAACTATGGCTACACCTTC. Its translation is CAWITRNTNYGYTF.

The chain couples TRBV5-6 to TRBJ1-2, with D possibly TRBD1 on 6 matching bases. The CDR3 covers 14 residues. Germline V gives CDR1 SGHDT, CDR2 YYEEEE. Trimming pared 0 bases from V and 0 bases from J, leaving 6 bases between. This CDR3 is CASSLAGANYGYTF. The CDR3 region has the DNA TGTGCCAGCAGCTTGGCAGGGGCTAACTATGGCTACACCTTC.

V is TRBV5-5 and J is TRBJ2-6; 9 bases align to TRBD1. CDR3 length: 19 amino acids. Germline V gene data show CDR1 as SGHKS and CDR2 as YYEKEE (reference sequence). V dropped 3 bases and J dropped 0; count of bases not matched to a gene: 10. The CDR3 nucleotides read TGTGCCAGCAGCTGGACTGTTTGGGACAGGGCCTCTGGGGCCAACGTCCTGACTTTC. Translated, it gives CASSWTVWDRASGANVLTF.

The chain uses TRBV11-3 and TRBJ2-3; a weak D match, TRBD2 (6 bases). CDR1 SGHNT and CDR2 YENEEA come from the germline V gene. Trimming pared 1 base from V and 5 bases from J, leaving 10 bases between. This CDR3 has 14 residues. The CDR3 DNA reads as TGTGCCAGCAGCTTAGGTAGCGGTGGAGATACGCAGTATTTT. The encoded protein is CASSLGSGGDTQYF.

The sample holds a few counts of this clone. The chain uses TRBV2 and TRBJ1-1; D unclear. The V gene lost 4 bases and the J gene lost 3 bases, with 3 bases spanning the gap. The CDR3 runs 11 residues. The germline V gene encodes CDR1 SNHLY and CDR2 FYNNEI. The CDR3 reads CASSGHTEAFF. In DNA form, the CDR3 reads TGTGCCAGCAGTGGGCACACTGAAGCTTTCTTT.

This clone was counted between two and nine times. The chain combines TRBV4-1 with TRBJ1-3; a possible D gene is TRBD1 (5 bases). Germline loops: CDR1 MGHRA, CDR2 YSYEKL. The CDR3 has 15 residues. V shed 4 bases and J shed 2 bases, with 12 bases lying between them. This chain's CDR3 is CASSPRQGAGNTIYF. The CDR3 DNA is TGCGCCAGCAGCCCCCGGCAGGGTGCTGGAAACACCATATATTTT.

The V gene is TRBV7-2, the J gene TRBJ2-7; 7 bases match TRBD2. CDR1 is SGHTA and CDR2 is FQGNSA in the germline V gene. This CDR3 is built from 19 residues. The V gene end was trimmed by 1 base and the J gene end by 6 bases; junction bases not matched to a gene: 21. CDR3 loop: CASSLEWERGGPEDPEQYF. CDR3 sequence (DNA): TGTGCCAGCAGCTTAGAATGGGAGCGGGGCGGCCCTGAGGATCCCGAGCAGTACTTC. The full variable domain, with the rest looked up from reference TRBV7-2 and TRBJ2-7, is GAGVSQSPSNKVTEKGKDVELRCDPISGHTALYWYRQSLGQGLEFLIYFQGNSAPDKSGLPSDRFSAERTGGSVSTLTIQRTQQEDSAVYLCASSLEWERGGPEDPEQYFGPGTRLTVT.

The rearrangement joins TRBV12-5 to TRBJ2-3; TRBD2 aligns across 11 bases. In germline, CDR1 is LGHNT, CDR2 FRNRAP. V was clipped by 1 base and J by 0 bases; unmatched bases: 12. The CDR3 contains 20 residues. The CDR3 coding sequence is TGTGCTAGTGGTTTGGGGCCAGGCCTTAGCGGGGGGGCTAGCACAGATACGCAGTATTTT. Its protein is CASGLGPGLSGGASTDTQYF. Combining the CDR3 with reference TRBV12-5 and TRBJ2-3 gives the whole variable domain DARVTQTPRHKVTEMGQEVTMRCQPILGHNTVFWYRQTMMQGLELLAYFRNRAPLDDSGMPKDRFSAEMPDATLATLKIQPSEPRDSAVYFCASGLGPGLSGGASTDTQYFGPGTRLTVL.

This chain uses TRBV19 with TRBJ2-7, with TRBD1 identical over 7 bases. This CDR3 has 14 residues. Trimming at V came to 6 bases and at J to 3 bases, leaving 8 bases not matched to a gene. CDR1 is LNHDA, CDR2 SQIVND, per germline (reference sequence). CDR3 nucleotides: TGTGCCAGTAGCAGACAGGGAAGCGGCTACGAGCAGTACTTC. Its protein is CASSRQGSGYEQYF. The whole variable domain, remainder taken from reference TRBV19 and TRBJ2-7, is DGGITQSPKYLFRKEGQNVTLSCEQNLNHDAMYWYRQDPGQGLRLIYYSQIVNDFQKGDIAEGYSVSREKKESFPLTVTSAQKNPTAFYLCASSRQGSGYEQYFGPGTRLTVT.

The chain is built from TRBV4-1 and TRBJ1-2; 10 bases line up with TRBD1. The V gene's germline CDR1 is MGHRA and CDR2 YSYEKL. The CDR3 sequence is 16 residues long. The junction had 9 bases not matched to a gene; V was cut back by 1 base and J by 7 bases. As DNA, the CDR3 is TGCGCCAGCAGCCAAGCGCCGGACAGGGGGTTGGGTGGCTACACCTTC. This codes for CASSQAPDRGLGGYTF.

The chain employs TRBV5-1 and TRBJ2-3, with D hard to call. The CDR3 extends over 12 amino acids. Germline V gene sequence: CDR1 SGHRS, CDR2 YFSETQ. Trimming removed 8 bases from V and 3 bases from J, with 10 bases in between. CDR3 bases: TGCGCCAGGGTGACTGTGACAGATACGCAGTATTTT. The encoded protein is CARVTVTDTQYF.

This chain connects TRBV5-1 to TRBJ2-7; 7 nucleotides match TRBD1. Germline CDR1 and CDR2: SGHRS and YFSETQ. V was clipped by 2 bases and J by 3 bases; unmatched bases: 11. The CDR3 sequence is 16 residues long. CDR3 sequence: CASSFDPRAGGYEQYF. CDR3 DNA: TGCGCCAGCAGCTTCGACCCGCGGGCAGGGGGCTACGAGCAGTACTTC.

The count of this clone is one. This chain joins TRBV6-1 and TRBJ2-1; 8 bases fit TRBD2. The CDR3 runs 14 residues. Germline CDR1 MNHNS, CDR2 SASEGT. The ends lost 2 bases at V and 9 bases at J; junction bases unmatched: 6. In DNA, the CDR3 is TGTGCCAGCAGTGAACGACGGGGGGGTGCTGAGCAGTTCTTC. Translated: CASSERRGGAEQFF.

This clone was seen a single time. V usage is TRBV5-1 and J usage is TRBJ1-1; D gene unclear. The ends were cut back, 4 bases at V and 4 bases at J, with 14 bases in the middle. Germline-derived CDR1 and CDR2 are SGHRS and YFSETQ. This CDR3 has 14 residues. CDR3: CASSIHTLPTEAFF. The CDR3 nucleotides are TGCGCCAGCAGCATACACACGCTCCCCACTGAAGCTTTCTTT.

V usage is TRBV3-1 (or the pseudogene TRBV3-2) and J usage is TRBJ2-3, with D hard to call. The CDR3 extends over 14 amino acids. V was trimmed by 3 bases and J by 0 bases, leaving 7 bases between them. Per the germline V gene, CDR1 is LGHDT and CDR2 is YNNKEL (reference sequence). The CDR3 region has the DNA TGTGCCAGCAGCCAGAGTTCTAGCACAGATACGCAGTATTTT. Translated, it gives CASSQSSSTDTQYF.

The chain employs TRBV9 and TRBJ2-7, with 7 bases fitting TRBD2. The germline gives CDR1 SGDLS, CDR2 YYNGEE. Germline trimming cut 4 bases from V and 6 bases from J; bases unmatched to any gene: 7. This CDR3 contains 13 residues. CDR3 sequence reads: CASSPREDGEQYF. As DNA, the CDR3 is TGTGCCAGCAGCCCTCGGGAGGATGGCGAGCAGTACTTC. The entire variable domain, with the rest obtained from reference TRBV9 and TRBJ2-7, is as follows: DSGVTQTPKHLITATGQRVTLRCSPRSGDLSVYWYQQSLDQGLQFLIQYYNGEERAKGNILERFSAQQFPDLHSELNLSSLELGDSALYFCASSPREDGEQYFGPGTRLTVT.

The rearrangement uses TRBV30 and TRBJ1-4, with a tentative D call TRBD1 (5 bases). The V gene lost 1 base and the J gene lost 1 base, with 7 bases spanning the gap. Per the germline V gene, CDR1 is GTSNPN and CDR2 is SVGIG (reference sequence). This CDR3 region has 14 residues. The CDR3 protein is CAWSAGITNEKLFF. DNA of the CDR3: TGTGCCTGGAGTGCAGGGATAACTAATGAAAAACTGTTTTTT.

In its sample, this clone was seen a few times. The rearrangement joins TRBV6-5 to TRBJ1-1; D perhaps matches TRBD1 (5 bases). The germline CDR1 and CDR2 sequences are MNHEY and SVGAGI. CDR3 size: 12 residues. The ends were cut back, 0 bases at V and 14 bases at J, with 13 bases in the middle. The chain's CDR3 is CASSYSNRPLFF. The CDR3 nucleotides read TGTGCCAGCAGTTACTCGAACAGGCCCCTCTTCTTT.

The chain employs TRBV6-1 and TRBJ1-1; 8 positions match TRBD1. Germline V gene sequence: CDR1 MNHNS, CDR2 SASEGT. V shed 2 bases and J 0 bases; nucleotides not matched to a gene: 8. This CDR3 is built from 17 residues. Here the CDR3 DNA reads TGTGCCAGCAGTGAACAAGCTGACAGGGGATTGAACACTGAAGCTTTCTTT. It encodes CASSEQADRGLNTEAFF.

This rearrangement joins TRBV7-8 to TRBJ1-5; tentatively, D is TRBD1 (6 bases). The CDR3 runs to 17 residues. The germline CDR1 and CDR2 sequences are SGHVS and FQNEAQ. With 5 bases removed from V and 3 bases from J, the gap between germline ends came to 20 bases. The CDR3 nucleotides read TGTGCCAGCAGCCGAGACAGAGGGGGAGTTCCCAATCAGCCCCAGCATTTT. The encoded protein is CASSRDRGGVPNQPQHF.

The rearrangement joins TRBV25-1 to TRBJ2-5; 8 positions agree with TRBD2. The CDR3 consists of 15 residues. Germline loops: CDR1 MGHDK, CDR2 SYGVNS. With 5 bases clipped from V and 5 bases from J, the junction kept 10 bases outside the gene matches. The CDR3 region has the DNA TGTGCCAGCAGTTACCCGGGGGGGCTGATGGAGACCCAGTACTTC. Amino acids: CASSYPGGLMETQYF.

This chain joins TRBV5-4 and TRBJ2-2; D may be TRBD1 (6 bases). The germline V and J ends were trimmed by 2 bases and 6 bases, with 17 bases remaining between them. Germline V gene data show CDR1 as SGHNT and CDR2 as YYREEE (reference sequence). This CDR3 is 16 amino acids long. CDR3 in amino acids: CASSLWGRGAAGELFF. In nucleotides, the CDR3 is TGTGCCAGCAGCTTATGGGGGCGTGGGGCAGCCGGGGAGCTGTTTTTT.

This chain uses TRBV3-1 (or the pseudogene TRBV3-2) with TRBJ2-3; 11 positions match TRBD2. Germline assignment: CDR1 LGHDT and CDR2 YNNKEL (reference sequence). Losses at the gene ends were 5 bases for V and 6 bases for J; bases not matched to a gene: 7. This CDR3 has 15 residues. Written as DNA, the CDR3 is TGTGCCAGCAGCTACGTACTAGCGGGGGCCGATACGCAGTATTTT. It translates to CASSYVLAGADTQYF.